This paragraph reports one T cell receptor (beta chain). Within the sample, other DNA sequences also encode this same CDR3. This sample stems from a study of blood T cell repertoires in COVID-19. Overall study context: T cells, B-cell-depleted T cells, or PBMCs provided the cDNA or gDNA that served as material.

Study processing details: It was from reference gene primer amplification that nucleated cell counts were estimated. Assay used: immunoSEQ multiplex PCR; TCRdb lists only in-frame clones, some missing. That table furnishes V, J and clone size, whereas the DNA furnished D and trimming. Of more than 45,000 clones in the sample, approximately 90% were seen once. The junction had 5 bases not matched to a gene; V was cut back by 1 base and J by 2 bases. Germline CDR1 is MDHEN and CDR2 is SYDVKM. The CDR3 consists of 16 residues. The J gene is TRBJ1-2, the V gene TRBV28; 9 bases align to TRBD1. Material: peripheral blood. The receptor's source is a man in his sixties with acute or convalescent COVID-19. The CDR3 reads CASSLYRQGGNYGYTF. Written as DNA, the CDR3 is TGTGCCAGCAGTTTATACAGACAGGGGGGCAACTATGGCTACACCTTC.